A selection of T cell receptor beta chains follows, all from one sample in a study of blood T cell repertoires in COVID-19. The repertoire was sequenced with immunoSEQ multiplex PCR; TCRdb's copy has only in-frame clones and lacks some. The sample includes about 190,000 clones, roughly 80% of them seen just once. The sequencing input was peripheral blood. These receptors came from a human donor in a cohort sampled during active COVID-19. CDR3s include the opening cysteine and the closing phenylalanine or tryptophan. D genes are given only for firm matches. The size of a clone is reported for some rows only, either as once, few or many, or as a class for expanded clones.

>TRBD2|TRBJ2-2|TRBV4-1|.
CASSQPTLAGGSGELFF
TGCGCCAGCAGCCAACCCACACTAGCGGGAGGCTCCGGGGAGCTGTTTTTT
>.|TRBJ1-2|TRBV10-3|few
CAISEEGGYGYTF
TGTGCCATCAGTGAAGAGGGCGGCTATGGCTACACCTTC
>TRBD1|TRBJ1-6|TRBV3-1/TRBV3-2|.
CASSQAGTGASPLHF
TGTGCCAGCAGCCAAGCCGGGACAGGGGCTTCACCCCTCCACTTT
>TRBD2|TRBJ2-2|TRBV2|.
CASSKGLAGGSRIGELFF
TGTGCCAGCAGTAAGGGACTAGCGGGGGGTTCTCGTATCGGGGAGCTGTTTTTT
>TRBD2|TRBJ2-5|TRBV10-3|.
CAIGQGGTSGNLETQYF
TGTGCCATCGGGCAGGGGGGGACTAGCGGGAATTTGGAGACCCAGTACTTC
>.|TRBJ2-1|TRBV5-4|.
CASRPGPQGNEQFF
TGTGCCAGCAGACCCGGGCCCCAGGGGAATGAGCAGTTCTTC
>.|TRBJ1-2|TRBV25-1|.
CASSDGEGVYGYTF
TGTGCCAGCAGTGATGGGGAGGGAGTCTATGGCTACACCTTC
>.|TRBJ2-7|TRBV15|.
CATSSYYEQYF
TGTGCCACCAGCAGCTATTACGAGCAGTACTTC
>.|TRBJ1-2|TRBV9|.
CASSVVADYGYTF
TGTGCCAGCAGCGTAGTGGCAGACTATGGCTACACCTTC
>.|TRBJ1-4|TRBV3-1/TRBV3-2|.
CASSATGGTNEKLFF
TGTGCCAGCAGCGCGACGGGAGGGACTAATGAAAAACTGTTTTTT
>TRBD2|TRBJ2-5|TRBV2|.
CASGGLAGDQETQYF
TGTGCCAGCGGCGGACTAGCGGGGGACCAAGAGACCCAGTACTTC
>TRBD1|TRBJ1-4|TRBV6-5|once
CASRGDRVGYGKLFF
TGTGCCAGCAGGGGAGACAGGGTAGGGTATGGAAAACTGTTTTTT
>.|TRBJ2-3|TRBV5-1|.
CASSLLEGAIDTQYF
TGCGCCAGCAGCTTGCTGGAGGGGGCGATAGATACGCAGTATTTT
>.|TRBJ1-6|TRBV18|.
CASSPSTAAWPLHF
TGTGCCAGCTCACCAAGTACAGCCGCTTGGCCCCTCCACTTT
>.|TRBJ2-7|TRBV28|.
CASSSGQSYEQYF
TGTGCCAGCAGTTCCGGACAGTCCTACGAGCAGTACTTC
>.|TRBJ1-6|TRBV9|.
CASAGGGNSPLHF
TGTGCCAGCGCCGGGGGGGGCAATTCACCCCTCCACTTT
>TRBD2|TRBJ2-3|TRBV29-1|.
CSAWGTSGVTSTDTQYF
TGCAGCGCCTGGGGAACTAGCGGGGTTACTAGCACAGATACGCAGTATTTT
>TRBD1|TRBJ2-2|TRBV29-1|.
CSVGGQGFRTGELFF
TGCAGCGTTGGAGGACAGGGGTTTCGCACCGGGGAGCTGTTTTTT